Each of the 32 T cell receptor beta chains below was sequenced from the same sample in a study of control samples from healthy donors and cancer patients. Here immunoSEQ multiplex PCR was the method, and the copy in TCRdb shows in-frame clones only, minus some. The sample holds tens of thousands of clones, under 95% seen once. Source material: PBMCs. These receptor sequences come from a woman in her 40s with head and neck cancer.

V is TRBV10-3 and J is TRBJ2-3; D not resolved. The V gene lost 3 bases and the J gene lost 0 bases, with 7 bases spanning the gap. Germline V gene lookup returns CDR1 ENHRY and CDR2 SYGVKD. The CDR3 length is 14 residues. In DNA form, the CDR3 reads TGTGCCATCAGTGACCAGGATAGCACAGATACGCAGTATTTT. It codes for CAISDQDSTDTQYF.

This clone showed up just once. The V gene is TRBV5-6, the J gene TRBJ2-1; D is perhaps TRBD2 (7 bases). The CDR3 has 15 amino acids. The ends were cut back, 4 bases at V and 6 bases at J, with 17 bases in the middle. Germline lookup yields CDR1 SGHDT and CDR2 YYEEEE. CDR3 region: CASSPYGGLGNEQFF. CDR3 sequence (DNA): TGTGCCAGCAGCCCCTACGGGGGGCTGGGCAATGAGCAGTTCTTC.

The V gene is TRBV2, the J gene TRBJ1-1, with D uncertain. Germline lookup yields CDR1 SNHLY and CDR2 FYNNEI. The CDR3 is 15 residues long. V was cut by 7 bases and J by 4 bases, with 19 bases left in between. The CDR3 here is CASTPDAGRVTEAFF. The CDR3 DNA follows: TGTGCCAGCACCCCTGACGCGGGAAGGGTCACTGAAGCTTTCTTT.

The V call is TRBV10-3, the J call TRBJ2-1; D might be TRBD1 (6 bases). The ends were cut back, 4 bases at V and 4 bases at J, with 8 bases in the middle. There are 13 residues in the CDR3. Per germline, CDR1 ENHRY and CDR2 SYGVKD. CDR3 amino acids: CAISGGQYNEQFF. The DNA of the CDR3 is TGTGCCATCAGTGGCGGACAGTACAATGAGCAGTTCTTC.

This chain uses TRBV5-1 with TRBJ2-5, with a tentative D call TRBD1 (6 bases). CDR3 length equals 15 residues. The V end lost 4 bases, the J end lost 6 bases, and 19 bases lay between the germline ends. Germline lookup yields CDR1 SGHRS and CDR2 YFSETQ. CDR3 nucleotide sequence: TGCGCCAGCAGCCCTAAGACAGGACTGGACAAGACCCAGTACTTC. Its protein product is CASSPKTGLDKTQYF.

This sequence joins TRBV5-1 and TRBJ2-5, with 11 positions matching TRBD1. Germline V gene lookup returns CDR1 SGHRS and CDR2 YFSETQ. The CDR3 is made up of 16 amino acids. J lost 5 bases, V lost 3 bases, and 9 bases had no gene match. As DNA, the CDR3 is TGCGCCAGCAGCTGGACAGGGGGCCCTGTGGAGGAGACCCAGTACTTC. Translation: CASSWTGGPVEETQYF.

The chain joins TRBV6-5 to TRBJ2-7; 8 bases match TRBD2. Germline V gene lookup returns CDR1 MNHEY and CDR2 SVGAGI. The CDR3 covers 13 residues. V lost 7 bases, J lost 2 bases, and 4 bases stayed unmatched. The CDR3 sequence: CASTRAGAYEQYF. The CDR3 nucleotides read TGTGCCAGCACCCGAGCGGGGGCCTACGAGCAGTACTTC.

This chain connects TRBV7-8 to TRBJ2-3; D call uncertain. The CDR3 is 15 amino acids. V dropped 2 bases and J dropped 3 bases, with 12 bases sitting between them. From germline, CDR1 is SGHVS and CDR2 FQNEAQ. The CDR3: CASSLREISTDTQYF. CDR3 in DNA: TGTGCCAGCAGCTTAAGGGAAATCTCTACAGATACGCAGTATTTT. The entire variable domain, with the rest obtained from reference TRBV7-8 and TRBJ2-3, is as follows: GAGVSQSPRYKVAKRGQDVALRCDPISGHVSLFWYQQALGQGPEFLTYFQNEAQLDKSGLPSDRFFAERPEGSVSTLKIQRTQQEDSAVYLCASSLREISTDTQYFGPGTRLTVL.

This clone was detected only once. The chain recombines TRBV25-1 with TRBJ2-1; TRBD2 agrees at 10 bases. Germline assignment: CDR1 MGHDK and CDR2 SYGVNS. This CDR3 region has 13 residues. The J segment lost 7 bases and the V segment lost 5 bases, leaving 2 bases of the junction unmatched. The CDR3, as DNA: TGTGCCAGCAGTCTAGCGGGAGCGAATGAGCAGTTCTTC. This gives the protein CASSLAGANEQFF. The full variable domain, in which reference TRBV25-1 and TRBJ2-1 provide the parts outside the CDR3, is EADIYQTPRYLVIGTGKKITLECSQTMGHDKMYWYQQDPGMELHLIHYSYGVNSTEKGDLSSESTVSRIRTEHFPLTLESARPSHTSQYLCASSLAGANEQFFGPGTRLTVL.

The gene calls are TRBV4-2 and TRBJ1-4; D is uncertain. This CDR3 has 16 amino acids. The V end was cut by 0 bases, the J end by 7 bases, with 15 bases between. Germline CDR1 reads LGHNA; CDR2 reads YNFKEQ. The CDR3 reads CASSQDKTATSEKLFF. The DNA of the CDR3 is TGTGCCAGCAGCCAAGATAAGACGGCCACAAGTGAAAAACTGTTTTTT.

The CDR3 DNA follows: TGTGCCAGCAGCCGACTATATCAGGGGGGTTCCAACTACGAGCAGTACTTC. It codes for CASSRLYQGGSNYEQYF. This rearrangement joins TRBV28 to TRBJ2-7, with D tentatively TRBD1 (7 bases). Germline values: CDR1 MDHEN, CDR2 SYDVKM. The CDR3 covers 17 residues. The V and J ends lost 6 bases and 3 bases respectively, with 24 bases between them.

V and J are TRBV3-1 (or the pseudogene TRBV3-2) and TRBJ2-7; 12 positions match TRBD2. CDR3 length: 17 amino acids. Trimming cost V 0 bases and J 1 base; bases outside gene matches: 4. Germline loops: CDR1 LGHDT, CDR2 YNNKEL (reference sequence). The CDR3 reads CASSQDPSGRGSYEQYF. The CDR3 nucleotides read TGTGCCAGCAGCCAAGACCCTAGCGGGAGGGGATCCTACGAGCAGTACTTC.

The chain employs TRBV5-5 and TRBJ1-2, with D perhaps TRBD1 (5 bases). The CDR3 runs 15 residues. The germline gives CDR1 SGHKS, CDR2 YYEKEE (reference sequence). Trimming pared 5 bases from V and 4 bases from J, leaving 18 bases between. The CDR3: CASRPTEGSPYGYTF. Here the CDR3 DNA reads TGTGCCAGCAGACCGACCGAGGGGTCCCCCTATGGCTACACCTTC.

The rearrangement joins TRBV6-5 to TRBJ1-1; unclear D gene. Germline CDR1 is MNHEY and CDR2 is SVGAGI. Deletions cut 0 bases from V and 2 bases from J, with 4 bases between. This CDR3 contains 13 residues. The CDR3: CASSYSENTEAFF. CDR3 nucleotide sequence: TGTGCCAGCAGTTACTCGGAAAACACTGAAGCTTTCTTT.

The rearrangement links TRBV5-5 to TRBJ1-1; a weak D match, TRBD1 (5 bases). The CDR3 runs 15 residues. V lost 3 bases, J lost 4 bases, and 16 bases lay in between. Germline V gene lookup returns CDR1 SGHKS and CDR2 YYEKEE (reference sequence). The CDR3: CASSSRFLRGTEAFF. As DNA, the CDR3 is TGTGCCAGCAGCTCCCGGTTCCTAAGGGGCACTGAAGCTTTCTTT.

This chain links TRBV3-1 (or the pseudogene TRBV3-2) with TRBJ2-5; D remains unclear. The CDR3 sequence is 14 residues long. Germline V gives CDR1 LGHDT, CDR2 YNNKEL (reference sequence). V lost 3 bases to trimming and J lost 5 bases, with 13 bases between them. CDR3 region: CASSQPGASETQYF. As DNA, the CDR3 is TGTGCCAGCAGCCAGCCGGGTGCTTCGGAGACCCAGTACTTC.

This clone showed up just a few times. The chain is built from TRBV5-6 and TRBJ1-1; 7 bases are shared with TRBD1. This CDR3 spans 14 amino acids. CDR1 is SGHDT, CDR2 YYEEEE, per germline. V trimming: 1 base; J trimming: 2 bases; junction bases outside the gene matches: 2. CDR3: CASSLYRGNTEAFF. The CDR3, as DNA: TGTGCCAGCAGCTTGTACAGGGGCAACACTGAAGCTTTCTTT.

This sequence joins TRBV18 and TRBJ1-4; 7 bases line up with TRBD1. This CDR3 has 14 amino acids. From germline, CDR1 is KGHSH and CDR2 LQKENI. J gave up 3 bases and V 6 bases, and 4 bases lay outside the gene matches. The CDR3 DNA sequence: TGTGCCAGCTCGAAGGGACAGCCTAATGAAAAACTGTTTTTT. Translated: CASSKGQPNEKLFF.

The chain couples TRBV27 to TRBJ1-1; D possibly corresponds to TRBD1 (5 bases). This CDR3 region has 10 residues. Trimming took off 8 bases at V and 4 bases at J, with 5 bases between the two ends. CDR1 MNHEY and CDR2 SMNVEV come from the germline V gene (reference sequence). CDR3 DNA: TGTGCCAGCGGGGGCACTGAAGCTTTCTTT. This encodes CASGGTEAFF.

V usage is TRBV5-1 and J usage is TRBJ2-4; 8 positions agree with TRBD1. The CDR3 consists of 13 residues. With V trimmed by 0 bases and J by 12 bases, 5 bases remained unmatched. CDR1 SGHRS and CDR2 YFSETQ come from the germline V gene. CDR3 amino acids: CASSLEGQGTQYF. The CDR3 region has the DNA TGCGCCAGCAGCTTGGAAGGACAGGGAACTCAGTACTTC.

This rearrangement joins TRBV18 to TRBJ1-4; no clear D gene. V lost 2 bases and J 8 bases, leaving 6 bases between the germline ends. The CDR3 contains 12 residues. The germline gives CDR1 KGHSH, CDR2 LQKENI. The CDR3 region has the DNA TGTGCCAGCTCACCAAGCGACGAAAAACTGTTTTTT. Its translation is CASSPSDEKLFF.

The chain couples TRBV5-6 to TRBJ2-7; either TRBD1 or TRBD2 may fit D (5 bases each). Germline V gene sequence: CDR1 SGHDT, CDR2 YYEEEE. The CDR3 consists of 14 residues. The V and J ends lost 4 bases and 5 bases respectively, with 16 bases between them. This chain's CDR3 is CASSTVGTGNEQYF. In DNA, the CDR3 is TGTGCCAGCAGCACTGTGGGGACCGGAAACGAGCAGTACTTC. Together with reference TRBV5-6 and TRBJ2-7, the CDR3 gives the full variable domain: DAGVTQSPTHLIKTRGQQVTLRCSPKSGHDTVSWYQQALGQGPQFIFQYYEEEERQRGNFPDRFSGHQFPNYSSELNVNALLLGDSALYLCASSTVGTGNEQYFGPGTRLTVT.

This rearrangement joins TRBV7-6 to TRBJ1-3; D is undetermined. The CDR3 runs 13 residues. Germline V lookup: CDR1 SGHVS, CDR2 FNYEAQ. The V gene lost 0 bases and the J gene lost 9 bases, with 9 bases spanning the gap. Here the CDR3 reads CASSLAYRRTIYF. The CDR3 coding sequence is TGTGCCAGCAGCTTAGCCTACAGACGCACCATATATTTT.

This rearrangement joins TRBV2 to TRBJ1-2; 10 bases fit TRBD1. V gave up 6 bases and J gave up 6 bases; unmatched junction bases: 4. CDR1 and CDR2 from the germline V gene are SNHLY and FYNNEI. This CDR3 has 13 amino acids. For the CDR3, the DNA is TGTGCCAGCAGGGGGGACAGGGGACATGGCTACACCTTC. Its protein product is CASRGDRGHGYTF.

CDR3 nucleotide sequence: TGTGCCAGCAGGGGGGACAGGGGGCTCTACGAGCAGTACTTC. Translated, it gives CASRGDRGLYEQYF. The J gene is TRBJ2-7, the V gene TRBV10-3; 12 nucleotides line up with TRBD1. The germline V gene has CDR1 ENHRY and CDR2 SYGVKD. V gave up 10 bases and J gave up 3 bases; unmatched junction bases: 7. There are 14 residues in the CDR3.

About this clone: Additional DNA sequences in this sample encode the identical CDR3. This chain uses TRBV11-3 with TRBJ2-5, with D possibly being TRBD2 (5 bases). V dropped 1 base and J dropped 0 bases, with 6 bases sitting between them. Germline loops: CDR1 SGHNT, CDR2 YENEEA. This CDR3 contains 14 residues. CDR3 sequence reads: CASSLGGYQETQYF. In DNA form, the CDR3 reads TGTGCCAGCAGCTTAGGAGGGTACCAAGAGACCCAGTACTTC.

This chain links TRBV30 with TRBJ2-7; 9 bases are a match to TRBD1. The V gene's germline CDR1 is GTSNPN and CDR2 SVGIG (reference sequence). The length of the CDR3 is 13 residues. Losses at the gene ends were 7 bases for V and 2 bases for J; bases not matched to a gene: 6. CDR3 bases: TGTGCCTATAAACAGGGGGCAACCTACGAGCAGTACTTC. It specifies CAYKQGATYEQYF.

The chain recombines TRBV19 with TRBJ1-5; possibly TRBD1 for D (5 bases). Germline CDR1 and CDR2: LNHDA and SQIVND (reference sequence). Trimming removed 4 bases at V and 4 bases at J, with 20 bases between. The CDR3 runs 17 residues. In DNA form, the CDR3 reads TGTGCCAGTAGTACACTAGGGGATCCCGCCGGGAATCAGCCCCAGCATTTT. Its translation: CASSTLGDPAGNQPQHF.

The V gene is TRBV2, the J gene TRBJ2-2; 10 nucleotides line up with TRBD1. Trimming at V came to 6 bases and at J to 2 bases, leaving 3 bases not matched to a gene. Per the germline V gene, CDR1 is SNHLY and CDR2 is FYNNEI. This CDR3 contains 15 residues. The CDR3 nucleotides read TGTGCCAGCAGACGACAGGGGGCAAACACCGGGGAGCTGTTTTTT. As protein: CASRRQGANTGELFF. Drawing the rest from reference TRBV2 and TRBJ2-2, the complete variable domain is EPEVTQTPSHQVTQMGQEVILRCVPISNHLYFYWYRQILGQKVEFLVSFYNNEISEKSEIFDDQFSVERPDGSNFTLKIRSTKLEDSAMYFCASRRQGANTGELFFGEGSRLTVL.

V and J are TRBV30 and TRBJ1-2, with 7 nucleotides matching TRBD1. Germline V gene sequence: CDR1 GTSNPN, CDR2 SVGIG (reference sequence). The ends lost 8 bases at V and 4 bases at J; junction bases unmatched: 16. CDR3 length: 15 amino acids. DNA for the CDR3: TGTGCCCGCACCCCCCTCCGGACAGGCTCCTATGGCTACACCTTC. Translation gives CARTPLRTGSYGYTF.

The CDR3 sequence: CASSYSPAGRTETQYF. Written as DNA, the CDR3 is TGTGCCAGCAGTTATTCCCCGGCGGGACGTACTGAGACCCAGTACTTC. The chain has TRBV6-5 and TRBJ2-5; TRBD2 might be the D (6 bases). CDR1 and CDR2 from the germline V gene are MNHEY and SVGAGI. There are 16 residues in the CDR3. V lost 3 bases to trimming and J lost 5 bases, with 19 bases between them.

V usage is TRBV5-5 and J usage is TRBJ2-5; weak D call: TRBD1 (6 bases). Germline CDR1 SGHKS, CDR2 YYEKEE (reference sequence). This CDR3 has 17 amino acids. Trimming shortened V by 0 bases and J by 7 bases, and 22 bases separated the two germline ends. The CDR3 DNA reads as TGTGCCAGCAGCTTGGCGGTGGGACAAGGAATTCGGTCGACCCAGTACTTC. Residues: CASSLAVGQGIRSTQYF.